Each of the 24 T cell receptor beta chains below was sequenced from the same sample in a study of blood T cell repertoires in COVID-19. Sequenced by immunoSEQ multiplex PCR; TCRdb stores in-frame clones only, minus some. The table has about 200,000 clones, 86% seen once. The material sequenced was PBMCs or T cells enriched from blood (not recorded which). The receptors originated from a middle-aged man with acute COVID-19.

This rearrangement joins TRBV28 to TRBJ1-2; 9 positions agree with TRBD1. V lost 7 bases to trimming and J lost 5 bases; unmatched junction nucleotides: 5. The CDR3 covers 13 residues. Per the germline V gene, CDR1 is MDHEN and CDR2 is SYDVKM. The CDR3 protein is CASTTTGGYGYTF. Written as DNA, the CDR3 is TGTGCCAGCACCACGACAGGGGGGTATGGCTACACCTTC.

The chain recombines TRBV5-8 with TRBJ1-2; D possibly corresponds to TRBD1 (6 bases). The CDR3 sequence is 13 residues long. The ends were cut back, 4 bases at V and 3 bases at J, with 10 bases in the middle. Germline V gene lookup returns CDR1 SGHTS and CDR2 YDEGEE. CDR3 in amino acids: CASSRTDHYGYTF. The CDR3 DNA reads as TGTGCCAGCAGCCGGACAGATCACTATGGCTACACCTTC.

This chain links TRBV19 with TRBJ1-5; 9 nucleotides line up with TRBD1. The germline V gene has CDR1 LNHDA and CDR2 SQIVND (reference sequence). V shed 2 bases and J 9 bases; nucleotides not matched to a gene: 5. The CDR3 runs to 14 residues. CDR3 sequence: CASSITGTGRPQHF. CDR3 bases: TGTGCCAGTAGTATAACCGGGACAGGGAGGCCCCAGCATTTT.

The genes are TRBV5-4 and TRBJ2-5, with 7 bases lining up with TRBD1. Looked up from germline, CDR1 is SGHNT and CDR2 is YYREEE (reference sequence). V trimming: 4 bases; J trimming: 7 bases; junction bases outside the gene matches: 13. CDR3 length: 15 amino acids. The DNA of the CDR3 is TGTGCCAGCAGCCCGACAGGGAGTAGGTTAGGGACCCAGTACTTC. Its protein is CASSPTGSRLGTQYF.

V and J are TRBV4-2 and TRBJ2-3, with 7 bases aligning to TRBD2. The germline CDR1 and CDR2 sequences are LGHNA and YNFKEQ. The length of the CDR3 is 15 residues. The V segment lost 4 bases and the J segment 5 bases; nucleotides outside the gene matches: 9. The CDR3 here is CASSLAREWVDTQYF. The CDR3 region has the DNA TGTGCCAGCAGCCTCGCGCGGGAGTGGGTAGATACGCAGTATTTT.

The CDR3 sequence is CASSLAGTSGERQFF. In nucleotides, the CDR3 is TGTGCCAGCAGTCTTGCCGGGACTAGCGGAGAACGGCAGTTCTTC. This chain joins TRBV28 and TRBJ2-1; 11 nucleotides agree with TRBD2. The CDR3 runs to 15 residues. Germline V CDR1 and CDR2: MDHEN, SYDVKM. V lost 5 bases, J lost 12 bases, and 12 bases stayed unmatched.

The chain joins TRBV6-2 or TRBV6-3 to TRBJ2-1, with D unclear. Per germline, CDR1 MNHEY and CDR2 SVGEGT. The V end lost 5 bases, the J end lost 2 bases, and 4 bases lay between the germline ends. CDR3 length: 12 amino acids. CDR3 sequence: CASSLPYNEQFF. CDR3 sequence (DNA): TGTGCCAGCAGTCTCCCCTACAATGAGCAGTTCTTC.

The chain links TRBV3-1 (or the pseudogene TRBV3-2) to TRBJ2-1; D gene ambiguous. The V end lost 1 base, the J end lost 6 bases, and 13 bases lay between the germline ends. The CDR3 extends over 15 amino acids. The V gene's germline CDR1 is LGHDT and CDR2 YNNKEL (reference sequence). DNA of the CDR3: TGTGCCAGCAGCCAAGCACTCCAAGAATTCAATGAGCAGTTCTTC. This encodes CASSQALQEFNEQFF.

This chain joins TRBV27 and TRBJ1-4; no clear D. V was trimmed by 5 bases and J by 7 bases, leaving 11 bases between them. CDR3 size: 13 residues. Looked up from germline, CDR1 is MNHEY and CDR2 is SMNVEV (reference sequence). The CDR3 is CASSAGVGEKLFF. The DNA of the CDR3 is TGTGCCAGCAGTGCCGGGGTTGGTGAAAAACTGTTTTTT. Supplemented by reference TRBV27 and TRBJ1-4, the full variable domain reads EAQVTQNPRYLITVTGKKLTVTCSQNMNHEYMSWYRQDPGLGLRQIYYSMNVEVTDKGDVPEGYKVSRKEKRNFPLILESPSPNQTSLYFCASSAGVGEKLFFGSGTQLSVL.

The CDR3 bases are TGTGCCAGCAACATTTTAGCGGGGACCGGGGAGCAGTACTTC. Residues: CASNILAGTGEQYF. This chain uses TRBV6-5 with TRBJ2-7, with 8 nucleotides matching TRBD2. There are 14 residues in the CDR3. Germline V gene lookup returns CDR1 MNHEY and CDR2 SVGAGI. The trim removed 7 bases at V and 7 bases at J, leaving 12 bases unmatched.

V is TRBV27 and J is TRBJ1-4; D possibly corresponds to TRBD1 (5 bases). Trimming left V 8 bases short and J 2 bases short, with 15 bases between. The CDR3 is 15 amino acids. Per the germline V gene, CDR1 is MNHEY and CDR2 is SMNVEV (reference sequence). The CDR3 nucleotides are TGTGCCAGCCTCGGAAGGGGCAGGACTAATGAAAAACTGTTTTTT. Its protein product is CASLGRGRTNEKLFF.

The gene calls are TRBV18 and TRBJ1-2; D not resolved. In germline, CDR1 is KGHSH, CDR2 LQKENI. This CDR3 spans 13 amino acids. Trimming took 3 bases from V and 0 from J, leaving 5 bases between them. Here the CDR3 reads CASSPESNYGYTF. The CDR3 DNA sequence: TGTGCCAGCTCACCGGAGTCTAACTATGGCTACACCTTC.

The genes are TRBV6-5 and TRBJ1-5, with D perhaps TRBD1 (5 bases). Looked up from germline, CDR1 is MNHEY and CDR2 is SVGAGI. Trimming removed 2 bases at V and 9 bases at J, with 14 bases between. The CDR3 covers 14 residues. The CDR3 here is CASSYDEYQGPQHF. The CDR3 nucleotides are TGTGCCAGCAGTTACGACGAATATCAGGGGCCCCAGCATTTT.

The rearrangement joins TRBV10-3 to TRBJ1-6; D not certain. CDR1 is ENHRY and CDR2 is SYGVKD in the germline V gene. V lost 2 bases and J lost 7, with 15 bases in between. This CDR3 has 16 amino acids. CDR3 residues: CAISEGSSLGNSPLHF. CDR3 nucleotides: TGTGCCATCAGTGAGGGGAGTTCCCTGGGGAATTCACCCCTCCACTTT.

This clone was seen a single time. The J gene is TRBJ2-7, the V gene TRBV7-8; TRBD2 agrees at 7 bases. The V segment lost 5 bases and the J segment 3 bases; nucleotides outside the gene matches: 10. The CDR3 spans 15 residues. Germline V gene lookup returns CDR1 SGHVS and CDR2 FQNEAQ. The CDR3 nucleotides read TGTGCCAGCAGCCCCGACGCACTAGCGTTCTACGAGCAGTACTTC. This gives the protein CASSPDALAFYEQYF.

The V call is TRBV6-1, the J call TRBJ2-3; no clear D gene. V was trimmed by 3 bases and J by 2 bases, leaving 6 bases between them. The CDR3 has 13 amino acids. Per the germline V gene, CDR1 is MNHNS and CDR2 is SASEGT. The CDR3 sequence: CASSEGFTDTQYF. CDR3 bases: TGTGCCAGCAGTGAGGGCTTCACAGATACGCAGTATTTT.

This clone is a singleton in its sample. CDR3 sequence reads: CASSLGLREGYTF. The CDR3 DNA sequence: TGTGCCAGCAGCTTAGGACTGCGGGAGGGCTACACCTTC. The chain uses TRBV7-9 and TRBJ1-2; D not certain. Per germline, CDR1 SEHNR and CDR2 FQNEAQ (reference sequence). Trimming shortened V by 1 base and J by 8 bases, and 11 bases separated the two germline ends. The CDR3 has 13 residues.

The chain uses TRBV5-1 and TRBJ1-1; weak D call: TRBD1 (6 bases). Germline CDR1 reads SGHRS; CDR2 reads YFSETQ. This CDR3 contains 16 residues. The V end lost 5 bases, the J end lost 1 base, and 18 bases lay between the germline ends. The DNA for the CDR3 is TGCGCCAGCAGTACTCAACCGGGACAAAAGAACACTGAAGCTTTCTTT. It translates to CASSTQPGQKNTEAFF.

The rearrangement joins TRBV7-9 to TRBJ2-7, with 8 bases matching TRBD1. CDR3 length equals 14 residues. With 5 bases clipped from V and 5 bases from J, the junction kept 8 bases outside the gene matches. Per the germline V gene, CDR1 is SEHNR and CDR2 is FQNEAQ (reference sequence). CDR3: CASSVSTGVHEQYF. The DNA for the CDR3 is TGTGCCAGCAGCGTATCGACAGGGGTTCACGAGCAGTACTTC.

This rearrangement joins TRBV6-4 to TRBJ2-1; 8 nucleotides line up with TRBD1. Trimming at V came to 6 bases and at J to 6 bases, leaving 13 bases not matched to a gene. CDR1 and CDR2 (germline): MRHNA, SNTAGT. The CDR3 has 16 residues. CDR3 in DNA: TGTGCCAGCAGCAACTTCGGACAGGGCGACGGCAATGAGCAGTTCTTC. It is translated as CASSNFGQGDGNEQFF.

The chain couples TRBV6-5 to TRBJ1-2; 10 bases align to TRBD1. CDR1 is MNHEY and CDR2 is SVGAGI in the germline V gene. The CDR3 extends over 13 amino acids. J gave up 7 bases and V 7 bases, and 6 bases lay outside the gene matches. The CDR3 loop is CASTRQGASGYTF. CDR3 sequence (DNA): TGTGCCAGCACCCGACAGGGGGCTTCTGGCTACACCTTC.

The chain recombines TRBV29-1 with TRBJ1-1; TRBD1 agrees at 7 bases. CDR3 length: 12 amino acids. Germline trimming cut 4 bases from V and 7 bases from J; bases unmatched to any gene: 6. Germline V gene lookup returns CDR1 SQVTM and CDR2 ANQGSEA. The CDR3 reads CSVARGGGEAFF. CDR3 DNA: TGCAGCGTTGCAAGAGGGGGCGGTGAAGCTTTCTTT.

V and J are TRBV28 and TRBJ2-6, with no clear D. V was pared by 1 base and J by 0 bases, with 7 bases between. Germline lookup yields CDR1 MDHEN and CDR2 SYDVKM. The length of the CDR3 is 16 residues. The chain's CDR3 is CASSLFGSSGANVLTF. CDR3 nucleotide sequence: TGTGCCAGCAGTTTATTCGGGTCCTCTGGGGCCAACGTCCTGACTTTC.

V is TRBV10-3 and J is TRBJ2-1, with 11 bases that match TRBD2. The J segment lost 7 bases and the V segment lost 11 bases, leaving 10 bases of the junction unmatched. Germline V gives CDR1 ENHRY, CDR2 SYGVKD. The length of the CDR3 is 14 residues. As DNA, the CDR3 is TGTGCCGCCGATAGCGGGAGGGGAGGAAATGAGCAGTTCTTC. Translated, it gives CAADSGRGGNEQFF.